Shown below are 18 T cell receptor beta chains from a single sample sequenced in a study of T cell responses to AZD1222 COVID-19 vaccine. The assay was immunoSEQ multiplex PCR, and TCRdb's table has in-frame clones only and misses some. This sample carries 200,000 or so clones, around 92% of them seen once, and the ten largest clones take about 9.2%. The source material was peripheral blood, sampled on day 0 of AZD1222 vaccination. The origin of the receptors is an adult in good health.

The chain employs TRBV10-3 and TRBJ1-1; tentative D call: TRBD1 (6 bases). CDR1 ENHRY and CDR2 SYGVKD come from the germline V gene. V gave up 0 bases and J gave up 6 bases, with 8 bases separating them. There are 13 residues in the CDR3. CDR3 residues: CAISESGGPEAFF. In nucleotides, the CDR3 is TGTGCCATCAGTGAGTCGGGGGGCCCTGAAGCTTTCTTT.

This chain connects TRBV7-2 to TRBJ2-1; no definite D call. Trimming shortened V by 5 bases and J by 4 bases, and 24 bases separated the two germline ends. CDR1 and CDR2 (germline): SGHTA, FQGNSA. This CDR3 region has 18 residues. In nucleotides, the CDR3 is TGTGCCAGCAGCCCTGCGGAGTTTTGGCGGCTTACTTACAATGAGCAGTTCTTC. This gives the protein CASSPAEFWRLTYNEQFF.

The V call is TRBV19, the J call TRBJ1-1; 9 bases match TRBD1. The CDR3 totals 14 residues. Trimming cost V 6 bases and J 6 bases; bases outside gene matches: 8. Germline V gene sequence: CDR1 LNHDA, CDR2 SQIVND (reference sequence). The CDR3 DNA reads TGTGCCAGTAGGGACCCGGGACAGGGACCTGAAGCTTTCTTT. This translates into CASRDPGQGPEAFF.

The gene calls are TRBV27 and TRBJ2-3, with 10 nucleotides matching TRBD2. This CDR3 spans 16 amino acids. The germline V gene has CDR1 MNHEY and CDR2 SMNVEV (reference sequence). The V gene end was trimmed by 1 base and the J gene end by 5 bases; junction bases not matched to a gene: 6. CDR3 in amino acids: CASSLYASGSGDTQYF. The CDR3 DNA reads as TGTGCCAGCAGTTTATATGCTAGCGGGAGTGGAGATACGCAGTATTTT.

The V gene is TRBV5-6, the J gene TRBJ1-5, with 8 bases identical to TRBD1. CDR1 SGHDT and CDR2 YYEEEE come from the germline V gene. This CDR3 is built from 14 residues. The V gene end was trimmed by 4 bases and the J gene end by 4 bases; junction bases not matched to a gene: 4. This CDR3 reads CASSQTGGNQPQHF. CDR3 DNA: TGTGCCAGCAGCCAAACAGGGGGAAATCAGCCCCAGCATTTT. Using reference TRBV5-6 and TRBJ1-5 for the parts outside the CDR3, the full variable domain is DAGVTQSPTHLIKTRGQQVTLRCSPKSGHDTVSWYQQALGQGPQFIFQYYEEEERQRGNFPDRFSGHQFPNYSSELNVNALLLGDSALYLCASSQTGGNQPQHFGDGTRLSIL.

The J gene is TRBJ2-5, the V gene TRBV7-8; D remains unclear. The ends were cut back, 2 bases at V and 2 bases at J, with 12 bases in the middle. This CDR3 is 15 amino acids long. Germline values: CDR1 SGHVS, CDR2 FQNEAQ. CDR3 in amino acids: CASSLTWAEQETQYF. CDR3 DNA sequence: TGTGCCAGCAGCTTAACTTGGGCAGAGCAAGAGACCCAGTACTTC.

V and J are TRBV27 and TRBJ2-7, with TRBD2 matching 9 bases. The length of the CDR3 is 13 residues. The germline V gene encodes CDR1 MNHEY and CDR2 SMNVEV (reference sequence). After removal of 7 bases from V and 5 bases from J, the junction contained 6 bases not matched to a gene. The CDR3 sequence: CASTLAGLDEQYF. CDR3 bases: TGTGCCAGCACCCTAGCGGGACTGGACGAGCAGTACTTC.

CDR3 nucleotide sequence: TGTGCCAGCAGCTTGAAAGGGGGGAATCAGCCCCAGCATTTT. This gives the protein CASSLKGGNQPQHF. The V and J genes are TRBV7-2 and TRBJ1-5, with TRBD1 as a possible D gene (6 bases). V gave up 3 bases and J gave up 4 bases, with 10 bases separating them. CDR3 size: 14 residues. Germline-derived CDR1 and CDR2 are SGHTA and FQGNSA. Together with reference TRBV7-2 and TRBJ1-5, the CDR3 gives the full variable domain: GAGVSQSPSNKVTEKGKDVELRCDPISGHTALYWYRQSLGQGLEFLIYFQGNSAPDKSGLPSDRFSAERTGGSVSTLTIQRTQQEDSAVYLCASSLKGGNQPQHFGDGTRLSIL.

V and J are TRBV10-3 and TRBJ1-5; no definite D call. There are 18 residues in the CDR3. Deletions cut 3 bases from V and 3 bases from J, with 21 bases between. CDR1 and CDR2 (germline): ENHRY, SYGVKD. CDR3 in amino acids: CAISDPETMGVDNQPQHF. As DNA, the CDR3 is TGTGCCATCAGTGATCCCGAAACCATGGGTGTCGACAATCAGCCCCAGCATTTT.

This chain uses TRBV5-1 with TRBJ2-5; D is possibly TRBD2 (6 bases). Trimming left V 0 bases short and J 4 bases short, with 7 bases between. Germline V gene lookup returns CDR1 SGHRS and CDR2 YFSETQ. The CDR3 length is 13 residues. The CDR3 region is CASSLGGVETQYF. CDR3 nucleotides: TGCGCCAGCAGCTTGGGCGGGGTAGAGACCCAGTACTTC.

The chain combines TRBV25-1 with TRBJ2-3; the match to TRBD1 covers 10 bases. V lost 4 bases to trimming and J lost 5 bases; unmatched junction nucleotides: 9. This CDR3 spans 16 amino acids. In germline, CDR1 is MGHDK, CDR2 SYGVNS. CDR3 nucleotide sequence: TGTGCCAGCAGTGCCAGGGACAGGGGATTGAGAGATACGCAGTATTTT. Its protein is CASSARDRGLRDTQYF.

The chain carries TRBV19 and TRBJ2-2; D remains ambiguous. Trimming took 4 bases from V and 6 from J, leaving 6 bases between them. The CDR3 has 12 residues. CDR1 LNHDA and CDR2 SQIVND come from the germline V gene (reference sequence). This chain's CDR3 is CASSRGSGELFF. The DNA for the CDR3 is TGTGCCAGTAGTAGGGGTTCCGGGGAGCTGTTTTTT.

The chain uses TRBV10-1 and TRBJ2-3, with TRBD2 matching 7 bases. J was trimmed by 1 base and V by 3 bases; bases with no gene match: 4. CDR1 is WNHNN and CDR2 is SYGVQD in the germline V gene (reference sequence). The CDR3 is 15 amino acids. The CDR3 spells CASSDSREGTDTQYF. The CDR3 bases are TGCGCCAGCAGTGACTCTCGGGAGGGCACAGATACGCAGTATTTT.

The V and J genes are TRBV5-1 and TRBJ1-1; TRBD1 might be the D (6 bases). The CDR3 runs 13 residues. V was cut by 0 bases and J by 5 bases, with 8 bases left in between. CDR1 is SGHRS, CDR2 YFSETQ, per germline. In DNA form, the CDR3 reads TGCGCCAGCAGCTTGGGACAGGCGACTGAAGCTTTCTTT. It specifies CASSLGQATEAFF.

This chain links TRBV19 with TRBJ2-1; D perhaps matches TRBD2 (7 bases). The CDR3 consists of 16 residues. V lost 3 bases and J 3 bases, leaving 15 bases between the germline ends. Germline V gene sequence: CDR1 LNHDA, CDR2 SQIVND (reference sequence). The chain's CDR3 is CASSIGGAGVYNEQFF. The CDR3 DNA reads TGTGCCAGTAGTATTGGGGGCGCGGGGGTCTACAATGAGCAGTTCTTC.

This chain links TRBV3-1 (or the pseudogene TRBV3-2) with TRBJ2-3; TRBD2 matches 7 bases. CDR1 and CDR2 from the germline V gene are LGHDT and YNNKEL (reference sequence). The CDR3 spans 15 residues. The V gene end was trimmed by 6 bases and the J gene end by 2 bases; junction bases not matched to a gene: 8. The CDR3 sequence is CASRDSGLITDTQYF. The CDR3 DNA sequence: TGTGCCAGCAGGGACTCGGGACTAATCACAGATACGCAGTATTTT.

This chain uses TRBV30 with TRBJ1-3; no firm D call. The V gene's germline CDR1 is GTSNPN and CDR2 SVGIG (reference sequence). V lost 3 bases, J lost 0 bases, and 15 bases lay in between. CDR3 size: 16 residues. In DNA, the CDR3 is TGTGCCTGGAGCTTCTTGGACGCTAGCTCTGGAAACACCATATATTTT. It codes for CAWSFLDASSGNTIYF.

The chain has TRBV5-6 and TRBJ1-2; D gene ambiguous. V shed 0 bases and J shed 5 bases, with 8 bases lying between them. The CDR3 has 13 residues. Germline V gene lookup returns CDR1 SGHDT and CDR2 YYEEEE. CDR3 amino acids: CASSLGWEYGYTF. The CDR3 bases are TGTGCCAGCAGCTTGGGCTGGGAATATGGCTACACCTTC.